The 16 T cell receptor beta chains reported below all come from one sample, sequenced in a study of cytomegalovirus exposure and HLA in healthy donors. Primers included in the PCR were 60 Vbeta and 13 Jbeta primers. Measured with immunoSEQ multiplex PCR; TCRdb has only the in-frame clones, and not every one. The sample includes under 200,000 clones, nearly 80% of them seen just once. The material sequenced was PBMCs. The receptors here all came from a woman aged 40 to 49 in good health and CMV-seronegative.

CDR3 DNA: TGTGCCAGCAGCTTAGGGCCTTGGGAAAAACTGTTTTTT. This gives the protein CASSLGPWEKLFF. The V gene is TRBV7-2, the J gene TRBJ1-4; D is unresolved. CDR1 is SGHTA, CDR2 FQGNSA, per germline. With 1 base removed from V and 8 bases from J, the gap between germline ends came to 8 bases. The CDR3 extends over 13 amino acids.

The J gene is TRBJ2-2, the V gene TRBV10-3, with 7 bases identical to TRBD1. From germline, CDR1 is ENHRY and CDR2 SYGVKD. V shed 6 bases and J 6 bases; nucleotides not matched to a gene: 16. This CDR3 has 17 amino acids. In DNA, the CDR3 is TGTGCCATCAGAGACAGGGTCGATTCTTTAGGGCCCGGGGAGCTGTTTTTT. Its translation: CAIRDRVDSLGPGELFF.

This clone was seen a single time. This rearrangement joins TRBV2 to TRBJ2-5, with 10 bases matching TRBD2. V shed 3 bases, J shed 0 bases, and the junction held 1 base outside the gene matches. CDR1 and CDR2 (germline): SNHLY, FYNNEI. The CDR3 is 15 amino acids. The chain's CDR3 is CASSDTSGDQETQYF. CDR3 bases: TGTGCCAGCAGTGACACTAGCGGGGACCAAGAGACCCAGTACTTC.

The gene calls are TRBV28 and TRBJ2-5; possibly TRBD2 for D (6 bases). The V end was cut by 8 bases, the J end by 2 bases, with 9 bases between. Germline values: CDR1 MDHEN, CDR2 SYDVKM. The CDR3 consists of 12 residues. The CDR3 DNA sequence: TGTGCCAGCGCGGGGTGGCAAGAGACCCAGTACTTC. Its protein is CASAGWQETQYF.

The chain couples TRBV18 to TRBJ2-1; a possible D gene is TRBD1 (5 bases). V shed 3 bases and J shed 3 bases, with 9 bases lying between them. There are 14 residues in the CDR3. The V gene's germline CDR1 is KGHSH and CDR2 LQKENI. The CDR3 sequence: CASSPTDSYNEQFF. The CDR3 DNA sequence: TGTGCCAGCTCACCGACAGACAGCTACAATGAGCAGTTCTTC.

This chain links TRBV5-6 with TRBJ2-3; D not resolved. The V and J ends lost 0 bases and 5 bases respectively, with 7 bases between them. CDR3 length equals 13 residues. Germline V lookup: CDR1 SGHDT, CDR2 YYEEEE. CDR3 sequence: CASSLERGDTQYF. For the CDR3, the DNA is TGTGCCAGCAGCTTGGAGCGAGGAGATACGCAGTATTTT.

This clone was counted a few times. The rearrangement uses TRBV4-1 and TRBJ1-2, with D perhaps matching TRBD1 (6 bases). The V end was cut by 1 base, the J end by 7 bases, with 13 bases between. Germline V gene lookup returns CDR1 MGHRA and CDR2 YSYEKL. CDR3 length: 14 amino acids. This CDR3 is CASSQGGGAGGYTF. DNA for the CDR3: TGCGCCAGCAGCCAAGGAGGGGGGGCGGGTGGCTACACCTTC.

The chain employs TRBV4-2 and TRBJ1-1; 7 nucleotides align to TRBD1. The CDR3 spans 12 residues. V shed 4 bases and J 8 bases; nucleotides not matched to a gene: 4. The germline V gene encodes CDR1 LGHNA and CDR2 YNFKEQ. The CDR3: CASSPGTAEAFF. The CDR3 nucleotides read TGTGCCAGCAGCCCCGGGACAGCCGAAGCTTTCTTT.

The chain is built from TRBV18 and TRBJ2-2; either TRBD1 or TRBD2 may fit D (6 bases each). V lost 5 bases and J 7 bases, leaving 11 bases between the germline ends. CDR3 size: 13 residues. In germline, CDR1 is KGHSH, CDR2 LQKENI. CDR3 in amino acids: CASSSQGGGELFF. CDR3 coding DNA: TGTGCCAGCTCATCACAGGGAGGCGGGGAGCTGTTTTTT.

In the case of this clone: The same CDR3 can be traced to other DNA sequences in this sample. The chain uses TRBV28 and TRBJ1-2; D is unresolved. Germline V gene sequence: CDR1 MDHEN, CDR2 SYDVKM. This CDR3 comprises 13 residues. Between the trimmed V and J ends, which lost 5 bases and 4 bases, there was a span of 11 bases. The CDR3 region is CASSPGEGYGYTF. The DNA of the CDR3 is TGTGCCAGCAGTCCCGGGGAGGGCTATGGCTACACCTTC.

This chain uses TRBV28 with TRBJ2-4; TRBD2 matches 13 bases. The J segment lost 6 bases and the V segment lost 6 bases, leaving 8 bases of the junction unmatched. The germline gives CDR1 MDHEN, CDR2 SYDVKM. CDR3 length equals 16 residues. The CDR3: CASRGLAGKYGNIQYF. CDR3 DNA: TGTGCCAGCAGGGGACTAGCGGGGAAATATGGAAACATTCAGTACTTC.

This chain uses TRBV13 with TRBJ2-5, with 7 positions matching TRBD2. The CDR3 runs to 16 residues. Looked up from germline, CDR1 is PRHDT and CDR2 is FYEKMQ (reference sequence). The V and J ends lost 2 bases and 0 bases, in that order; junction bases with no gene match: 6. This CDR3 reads CASSLQAAGYQETQYF. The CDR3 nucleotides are TGTGCCAGCAGCTTACAGGCAGCGGGGTACCAAGAGACCCAGTACTTC. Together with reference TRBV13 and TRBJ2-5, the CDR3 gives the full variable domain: AAGVIQSPRHLIKEKRETATLKCYPIPRHDTVYWYQQGPGQDPQFLISFYEKMQSDKGSIPDRFSAQQFSDYHSELNMSSLELGDSALYFCASSLQAAGYQETQYFGPGTRLLVL.

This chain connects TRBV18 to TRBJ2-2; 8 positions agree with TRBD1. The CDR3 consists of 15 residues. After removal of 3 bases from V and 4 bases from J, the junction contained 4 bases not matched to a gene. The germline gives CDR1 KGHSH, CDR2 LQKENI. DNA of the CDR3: TGTGCCAGCTCACCTCTCGGACAGGGCACCGGGGAGCTGTTTTTT. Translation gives CASSPLGQGTGELFF.

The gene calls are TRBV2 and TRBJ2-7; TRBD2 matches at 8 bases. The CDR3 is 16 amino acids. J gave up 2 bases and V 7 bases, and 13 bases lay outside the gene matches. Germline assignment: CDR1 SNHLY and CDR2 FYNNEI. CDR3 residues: CASTYDPTSGPYEQYF. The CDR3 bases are TGTGCCAGCACCTACGACCCCACTAGCGGACCCTACGAGCAGTACTTC. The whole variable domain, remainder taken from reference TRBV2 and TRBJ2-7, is EPEVTQTPSHQVTQMGQEVILRCVPISNHLYFYWYRQILGQKVEFLVSFYNNEISEKSEIFDDQFSVERPDGSNFTLKIRSTKLEDSAMYFCASTYDPTSGPYEQYFGPGTRLTVT.

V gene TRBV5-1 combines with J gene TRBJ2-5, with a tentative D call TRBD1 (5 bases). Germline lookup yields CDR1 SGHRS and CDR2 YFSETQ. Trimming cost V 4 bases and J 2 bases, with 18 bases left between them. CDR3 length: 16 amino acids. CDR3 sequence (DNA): TGCGCCAGCAGCCCGGTTCAGGGTAAGGATCAAGAGACCCAGTACTTC. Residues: CASSPVQGKDQETQYF.

This chain's CDR3 is CASSLDQASYGYTF. The CDR3, as DNA: TGTGCCAGCAGTTTGGATCAGGCTTCCTATGGCTACACCTTC. This chain connects TRBV28 to TRBJ1-2, with no clear D. V shed 3 bases and J shed 4 bases, with 12 bases lying between them. Germline V gives CDR1 MDHEN, CDR2 SYDVKM. This CDR3 has 14 residues.